This T cell receptor (beta chain) was sequenced during a study of T-cell reconstitution after alpha-beta-depleted transplantation in children. The study's findings and limits: A year had passed since transplant, and T-cell counts and diversity by then came mostly from newly produced T cells. By about two months after transplant, alpha-beta T cells reportedly arose from several hundred graft clones that had expanded.

This clonotype was detected many times. Its antigen is not identified. V dropped 2 bases and J dropped 6; count of bases not matched to a gene: 8. The CDR3 spans 16 residues. The germline CDR1 and CDR2 sequences are SGHTA and FQGNSA. It was with unique molecular identifiers that the TCRbeta library was prepared. One entry per CDR3 protein results from TCRdb running MiXCR on the PCR reads. The sample consists of about 600,000 distinct CDR3 sequences, 10% to 15% of them appearing once. The sequence was collected from a male patient aged 10-17 years who had a stem cell transplant for acute myeloid leukemia, so the T cells may come from the graft donor. The source was PBMCs, mostly from graft donor cells, collected 360 days after TCRalphabeta/CD19-depleted stem cell transplant. The genes are TRBV7-2 and TRBJ2-7; 12 nucleotides agree with TRBD2. The CDR3 DNA follows: TGTGCCAGCAGCTTAAAGACGCCTAGCGGGGGGGTCGAGCAGTACTTC. It translates to CASSLKTPSGGVEQYF.